The 3 T cell receptor beta chains in this list originate from one sample, sequenced in a study of cytomegalovirus exposure and HLA in healthy donors. TCRdb's copy holds only in-frame clones and misses some; the assay was immunoSEQ multiplex PCR. This sample carries 180,000 or so clones, roughly 86% of them seen once, and the ten largest clones take roughly 6.6%. The sample taken for sequencing was PBMCs. The receptors stem from a man aged 25 to 40 in good health and CMV-seropositive.

This rearrangement joins TRBV6-6 to TRBJ1-2; no reliable D call. Trimming cost V 2 bases and J 6 bases, with 10 bases left between them. The germline gives CDR1 MNHNY, CDR2 SVGAGI (reference sequence). The CDR3 has 13 residues. This CDR3 is CASSYVDQNGYTF. In DNA, the CDR3 is TGTGCCAGCAGTTACGTAGACCAAAATGGCTACACCTTC.

V is TRBV18 and J is TRBJ1-3; D might be TRBD1 (5 bases). CDR1 KGHSH and CDR2 LQKENI come from the germline V gene. This CDR3 has 15 amino acids. Trimming removed 6 bases at V and 4 bases at J, with 16 bases between. CDR3 amino acids: CASSRPGGVGNTIYF. CDR3 in DNA: TGTGCCAGCTCCCGGCCGGGAGGGGTGGGAAACACCATATATTTT.

There are a few counts of this clone. The chain uses TRBV4-3 and TRBJ1-2; D gene uncertain. CDR1 and CDR2 (germline): LGHNA, YSLEER. The CDR3 runs 13 residues. The ends were cut back, 4 bases at V and 12 bases at J, with 18 bases in the middle. CDR3 loop: CASSPSWTESNTF. The CDR3 nucleotides read TGCGCCAGCAGCCCTTCCTGGACGGAATCTAACACCTTC.